A single sample is the source of the 15 T cell receptor beta chains below, sequenced in a study of tissue T cells after allogeneic stem cell transplantation. Clones were read by immunoSEQ multiplex PCR, and TCRdb kept only the in-frame ones, dropping some. Among 7,000 to 9,500 clones listed, around a third were seen once. Indicated time point: mouse harvest day 14 after allogeneic transplant. Tail vein injection delivered 10^7 T-cell-depleted bone marrow cells and 10^6 splenic CD5+ T cells. The source material was skin. All receptors derive from a female BALB/c mouse given C57BL/6 T cells with graft-versus-host disease after an allogeneic hematopoietic cell transplant.

Comments on this clone: The gene names given are mouse names. The observed sequence ends 1 residue before the CDR3 terminus, with the missing tail filled in from the germline J gene. The chain recombines TRBV23 with TRBJ1-1; the table's TRBD1 call for D was not verified on the DNA. The CDR3 covers 13 residues. The germline V gene has CDR1 KGHTA and CDR2 FQNQQP. The CDR3 bases that were read are TGCTCCAGCAGTCAATCCCGACAAACAGAAGTCTTC. Its protein product is CSSSQSRQTEVF. The whole CDR3 is CSSSQSRQTEVFF.

In regard to this clone: Gene names follow the mouse nomenclature. Read sequence stops 1 residue before the CDR3 end, and the germline J gene provides the missing end. V and J are TRBV26 and TRBJ2-4; tentative D call: TRBD2 (7 bases). Germline V gene lookup returns CDR1 KGHPV and CDR2 FQNQEV (reference sequence). CDR3 length equals 13 residues. V lost 2 bases and J 6 bases, leaving 9 bases between the germline ends. CDR3 sequence: CASSLGGHNTLYF. The DNA read from the CDR3 is TGTGCCAGCAGTCTGGGGGGGCACAACACCTTGTAC.

Comment on this clone: The gene symbols are mouse symbols. With the read ending 1 residue before the CDR3 end, the germline J gene is used to fill in that end. The V gene is TRBV20, the J gene TRBJ2-3, with TRBD2 matching over 12 bases. With V trimmed by 6 bases and J by 0 bases, 4 bases remained unmatched. In germline, CDR1 is GFQATS, CDR2 STVNSAI. The CDR3 contains 15 residues. The DNA read from the CDR3 is TGTGGTGCGAGACTGGGGGGGCCTAGTGCAGAAACGCTGTAT. This sequence encodes CGARLGGPSAETLY. The complete CDR3 protein is CGARLGGPSAETLYF.

This clone occurred once. Any gene name here is a mouse gene name. Read data end 1 residue before the CDR3 end; the end is taken from the germline J gene. The chain carries TRBV5 and TRBJ2-5; 8 nucleotides align to TRBD1. J gave up 0 bases and V 0 bases, and 2 bases lay outside the gene matches. The CDR3 length is 16 residues. In germline, CDR1 is LGHNA, CDR2 YNLKQL (reference sequence). The CDR3 DNA, read in part, is TGTGCCAGCAGCCAAGAGGACAGGGTTAACCAAGACACCCAGTAC. This gives the protein CASSQEDRVNQDTQY. In full, the CDR3 is CASSQEDRVNQDTQYF.

This clone was found a few times. Gene names and germline refer to mouse. Read sequence stops 1 residue before the CDR3 end, and the germline J gene provides the missing end. This chain uses TRBV3 with TRBJ1-3, with D uncertain. With 2 bases removed from V and 0 bases from J, the gap between germline ends came to 5 bases. The germline V gene encodes CDR1 SNHLY and CDR2 FYNGKV (reference sequence). CDR3 length: 14 amino acids. CDR3: CASSLPVSGNTLYF. CDR3 bases read: TGTGCCAGCAGCTTACCGGTTTCTGGAAATACGCTCTAT.

Concerning this clone: Germline and genes here are mouse. The read gets to within 1 residue of the CDR3 end, and the germline J gene fills in the rest. J is TRBJ1-6 and V is TRBV3, with unresolved D. TRBJ1-6 is marked as an open reading frame, function uncertain. CDR1 SNHLY and CDR2 FYNGKV come from the germline V gene (reference sequence). This CDR3 spans 14 amino acids. The V end was cut by 1 base, the J end by 7 bases, with 8 bases between. The CDR3 region is CASSLEGGNSPLYF. The CDR3 bases that were read are TGTGCCAGCAGCTTAGAGGGTGGGAATTCGCCCCTCTAC.

This clone appeared a few times. The gene names here belong to mouse. The read finishes 1 residue shy of the CDR3 end, and the germline J gene is used to complete it. This chain uses TRBV13-1 with TRBJ2-3; D not certain. Trimming stripped 3 bases from V and 0 bases from J, with 8 bases between. The V gene's germline CDR1 is NSHNY and CDR2 SYGAGN. CDR3 length: 14 amino acids. This CDR3 is CASSGAGSAETLYF. CDR3 DNA, as far as it was read: TGTGCCAGCAGTGGGGCGGGTAGTGCAGAAACGCTGTAT.

This clone rates as large (0.1 to 1%). The genes and germline here are from mouse. The CDR3 end lies 1 residue beyond the end of the read and is filled in from the germline J gene. The same CDR3 is also encoded by other DNA sequences in this sample. The chain uses TRBV26 and TRBJ2-7, with TRBD2 matching over 12 bases. This CDR3 has 15 residues. The germline V gene encodes CDR1 KGHPV and CDR2 FQNQEV (reference sequence). J lost 2 bases, V lost 3 bases, and 2 bases had no gene match. The sequenced CDR3 bases are TGTGCCAGCAGTCTCGGGACTGGGGGGACCTATGAACAGTAC. Its translation is CASSLGTGGTYEQY. In full, the CDR3 is CASSLGTGGTYEQYF.

In the case of this clone: Gene names follow the mouse nomenclature. The CDR3 end falls 1 residue outside the read, so it is completed with the germline J gene. J is TRBJ2-4 and V is TRBV23; the DNA was not used to check the table's D call, TRBD2. Germline lookup yields CDR1 KGHTA and CDR2 FQNQQP. This CDR3 region has 17 residues. CDR3 sequence: CSSSQSVGGPSQNTLYF. The CDR3 bases that were read are TGCTCCAGCAGTCAATCTGTGGGGGGCCCGAGTCAAAACACCTTGTAC.

About this clone: Gene names and germline match the mouse. The read is 1 residue too short to cover the CDR3 end, so that end is filled in from the germline J gene. This rearrangement joins TRBV20 to TRBJ2-1, with D unresolved. Germline V CDR1 and CDR2: GFQATS, STVNSAI. The CDR3 loop spans 13 amino acids. The germline V and J ends were trimmed by 1 base and 3 bases, with 7 bases remaining between them. The CDR3 region is CGARGQVYAEQFF. The covered CDR3 bases are TGTGGTGCTAGGGGACAAGTCTATGCTGAGCAGTTC. Variable domain in full (rest from reference TRBV20 and TRBJ2-1): GALVYQYPRRTICKSGTSMRMECQAVGFQATSVAWYRQSPQKTFELIALSTVNSAIKYEQNFTQEKFPISHPNLSFSSMTVLNAYLEDRGLYLCGARGQVYAEQFFGPGTRLTVL.

In regard to this clone: The genes are named according to mouse. The CDR3 goes on 1 residue after the read ends, and that part is filled in from the germline J gene. The V gene is TRBV26, the J gene TRBJ2-2; D might be TRBD2 (6 bases). The germline CDR1 and CDR2 sequences are KGHPV and FQNQEV (reference sequence). The CDR3 runs 15 residues. V was shortened by 4 bases and J by 4 bases, with 13 bases between the two germline ends. The sequenced part of the CDR3 DNA is TGTGCCAGCAGTCGCCCTGGGGAAGGCACCGGGCAGCTCTAC. It translates to CASSRPGEGTGQLY. The full CDR3 protein reads CASSRPGEGTGQLYF.

About this clone: Gene names and germline match the mouse. The CDR3 goes on 1 residue after the read ends, and that part is filled in from the germline J gene. The rearrangement links TRBV3 to TRBJ2-7, with 9 bases that match TRBD2. The CDR3 has 15 amino acids. The trim removed 5 bases at V and 0 bases at J, leaving 5 bases unmatched. Per germline, CDR1 SNHLY and CDR2 FYNGKV (reference sequence). CDR3 region: CASSPRTGDSYEQYF. The CDR3 DNA, read in part, is TGTGCCAGCAGCCCAAGGACTGGGGACTCCTATGAACAGTAC. The whole variable domain, remainder taken from reference TRBV3 and TRBJ2-7, is GPKVLQIPSHQIIDMGQMVTLNCDPVSNHLYFYWYKQILGQQMEFLVNFYNGKVMEKSKLFKDQFSVERPDGSYFTLKIQPTALEDSAVYFCASSPRTGDSYEQYFGPGTRLTVL.

As concerns this clone: Here the gene names and germline are mouse. The read ends 1 residue before the CDR3 terminus; that terminus is restored from the germline J gene. The chain links TRBV16 to TRBJ2-3; D gene unclear. Trimming left V 1 base short and J 0 bases short, with 5 bases between. Germline V lookup: CDR1 SGHSA, CDR2 FRNQAP. This CDR3 spans 14 amino acids. CDR3 bases read: TGTGCAAGCAGCTTAGCAACTAGTGCAGAAACGCTGTAT. Amino acid sequence: CASSLATSAETLY. The entire CDR3 is CASSLATSAETLYF.

About this clone: Gene and germline names: mouse. The CDR3 end lies 1 residue beyond the end of the read and is filled in from the germline J gene. The chain joins TRBV5 to TRBJ1-5; 8 bases match TRBD1. The V segment lost 1 base and the J segment 7 bases; nucleotides outside the gene matches: 0. This CDR3 comprises 13 residues. Germline CDR1 LGHNA, CDR2 YNLKQL (reference sequence). Incomplete CDR3 DNA: TGTGCCAGCAGCCAAGGACAGGGGCAGGCTCCGCTT. Its protein product is CASSQGQGQAPL. Given in full, the CDR3 is CASSQGQGQAPLF.

This clone has only a few counts. All gene names here are mouse names. The CDR3 end is not reached by the read, which stops 1 residue before it; the germline J gene fills it in. The genes are TRBV26 and TRBJ2-7; tentatively, D is TRBD1 (6 bases). Per germline, CDR1 KGHPV and CDR2 FQNQEV (reference sequence). With 3 bases removed from V and 6 bases from J, the gap between germline ends came to 12 bases. The CDR3 contains 13 residues. The CDR3 bases that were read are TGTGCCAGCAGTCTAAACAGGGAATTTGAACAGTAC. This translates into CASSLNREFEQY. The full-length CDR3 reads as CASSLNREFEQYF.